One sample yielded the 22 T cell receptor beta chains listed below, sequenced in a study of blood T cells in healthy people across ages. Using a J-beta primer mix together with a sample-barcoded 5' primer, a second PCR was run for roughly 7 to 12 cycles. A single record per CDR3 protein comes from TCRdb applying MiXCR to the 5' RACE reads. The sample has nearly 1 million distinct CDR3 sequences; roughly 51% are singletons. Input material: blood. The source of these receptors is a woman aged 55-69 years in good health.

On this clonotype itself: One junction end disagrees with the germline gene, perhaps due to a read error. This chain uses TRBV28 with TRBJ2-1; D is tentatively TRBD1 or TRBD2 (5 bases each). This CDR3 is 19 amino acids long. Looked up from germline, CDR1 is MDHEN and CDR2 is SYDVKM. The CDR3 DNA reads TGTGTCAGCAGTTTACCAATCGGGACCAACGGGGTCTCCTACAATGAGCAGTTCTTC. It yields the protein CVSSLPIGTNGVSYNEQFF.

A word on this clonotype: A read error may produce the germline difference seen at one junction end. This chain connects TRBV29-1 to TRBJ2-5; D perhaps matches TRBD1 (6 bases). Germline V gene sequence: CDR1 SQVTM, CDR2 ANQGSEA. This CDR3 is built from 14 residues. CDR3 coding DNA: TGCAGCGTTGAAGGGGTCTGGGGACAAGGGACCCAGTACTTC. Translation: CSVEGVWGQGTQYF.

The V gene is TRBV9, the J gene TRBJ2-7; no clear D gene. Trimming took off 3 bases at V and 2 bases at J, with 12 bases between the two ends. In germline, CDR1 is SGDLS, CDR2 YYNGEE. The CDR3 has 14 amino acids. The CDR3 sequence is CASSGGGRPYEQYF. The CDR3 DNA follows: TGTGCCAGCAGCGGTGGTGGGCGCCCCTACGAGCAGTACTTC.

V is TRBV6-5 and J is TRBJ2-7, with D tentatively TRBD1 (6 bases). The CDR3 is 16 amino acids. Germline CDR1 MNHEY, CDR2 SVGAGI. V was clipped by 3 bases and J by 0 bases, with 15 bases between them. The CDR3, as DNA: TGTGCCAGCAGTTATTCTTCGGGACAACTCTCCTACGAGCAGTACTTC. Its protein product is CASSYSSGQLSYEQYF.

This clonotype was picked up a small number of times. The rearrangement links TRBV10-3 to TRBJ2-3; TRBD2 matches 12 bases. CDR3 length: 14 residues. V shed 10 bases and J 4 bases; nucleotides not matched to a gene: 6. Germline CDR1 reads ENHRY; CDR2 reads SYGVKD. In DNA, the CDR3 is TGTGCCACCTCGACTAGCGGGAGAGCAGATACGCAGTATTTT. Translated, it gives CATSTSGRADTQYF.

V gene TRBV9 combines with J gene TRBJ1-1, with D unresolved. V was pared by 0 bases and J by 8 bases, with 8 bases between. CDR3 length equals 12 residues. Germline V gene data show CDR1 as SGDLS and CDR2 as YYNGEE. DNA of the CDR3: TGTGCCAGCAGCGTAGATGAAGGGGAAGCTTTCTTT. Residues: CASSVDEGEAFF.

This clonotype was detected only a few times. This chain connects TRBV2 to TRBJ2-7; D call uncertain. V lost 1 base and J 2 bases, leaving 3 bases between the germline ends. Germline CDR1 SNHLY, CDR2 FYNNEI. The CDR3 runs 12 residues. The CDR3 DNA sequence: TGTGCCAGCAGTGAAGGAGCCTACGAGCAGTACTTC. Encoded protein: CASSEGAYEQYF.

Many counts were recorded for this clonotype. The rearrangement joins TRBV20-1 to TRBJ2-6; D ambiguous. The ends were cut back, 7 bases at V and 0 bases at J, with 13 bases in the middle. This CDR3 is 15 amino acids long. The germline V gene has CDR1 DFQATT and CDR2 SNEGSKA (reference sequence). Here the CDR3 DNA reads TGCAGTGTTTCCGGGCTAAACTCTGGGGCCAACGTCCTGACTTTC. Amino acids: CSVSGLNSGANVLTF.

The count of this clonotype is one. CDR3 bases: TGTGCCAGCTGTACACCTTCCGGGGAGCTGTTTTTT. Its protein is CASCTPSGELFF. This sequence joins TRBV7-9 and TRBJ2-2; D is ambiguous. Germline V gene sequence: CDR1 SEHNR, CDR2 FQNEAQ (reference sequence). The CDR3 spans 12 residues. V was cut by 8 bases and J by 6 bases, with 10 bases left in between.

V gene TRBV25-1 combines with J gene TRBJ2-1; the D gene is possibly TRBD1 (6 bases). Germline V gives CDR1 MGHDK, CDR2 SYGVNS. The CDR3 totals 16 residues. The germline V and J ends were trimmed by 5 bases and 1 base, with 15 bases remaining between them. CDR3 in amino acids: CASSPQGTLSYNEQFF. The CDR3 DNA is TGTGCCAGCAGTCCTCAGGGGACATTATCCTACAATGAGCAGTTCTTC.

In nucleotides, the CDR3 is TGCAGTGCCACCCTCATTGGGGGCCCCGGCTCCTACAATGAGCAGTTCTTC. Translation: CSATLIGGPGSYNEQFF. V and J are TRBV20-1 and TRBJ2-1; weak D call: TRBD1 (6 bases). V was clipped by 6 bases and J by 0 bases, with 21 bases between them. The CDR3 is 17 amino acids. CDR1 and CDR2 (germline): DFQATT, SNEGSKA (reference sequence).

This rearrangement joins TRBV7-2 to TRBJ2-3, with 8 bases aligning to TRBD2. Germline V CDR1 and CDR2: SGHTA, FQGNSA. This CDR3 contains 16 residues. Unmatched junction bases numbered 8, after V lost 4 bases and J lost 2 bases. The CDR3 sequence is CASSSSLAGYTDTQYF. CDR3 coding DNA: TGTGCCAGCAGCTCAAGTTTAGCGGGATACACAGATACGCAGTATTTT.

This clonotype was recorded only once. CDR3 region: CASSLVSTGGSYEQYF. The CDR3 region has the DNA TGCGCCAGCAGCTTGGTTAGCACAGGTGGTTCCTACGAGCAGTACTTC. The gene calls are TRBV5-1 and TRBJ2-7; possible D gene TRBD1, 5 bases. This CDR3 is 16 amino acids long. Germline CDR1 reads SGHRS; CDR2 reads YFSETQ. Trimming removed 0 bases at V and 1 base at J, with 14 bases between.

The chain recombines TRBV28 with TRBJ1-1; no reliable D call. The V end was cut by 6 bases, the J end by 0 bases, with 14 bases between. The germline V gene encodes CDR1 MDHEN and CDR2 SYDVKM. The length of the CDR3 is 15 residues. CDR3 in amino acids: CASSFYRELNTEAFF. DNA for the CDR3: TGTGCCAGCAGCTTTTACCGTGAACTGAACACTGAAGCTTTCTTT.

The chain uses TRBV30 and TRBJ1-5; D uncertain. The germline gives CDR1 GTSNPN, CDR2 SVGIG (reference sequence). The CDR3 extends over 12 amino acids. V lost 6 bases, J lost 5 bases, and 11 bases lay in between. CDR3 residues: CACAVNDQPQHF. The CDR3 nucleotides read TGTGCCTGCGCCGTTAATGATCAGCCCCAGCATTTT.

This chain links TRBV20-1 with TRBJ2-5; D may be TRBD1 or TRBD2 (5 bases each). Germline loops: CDR1 DFQATT, CDR2 SNEGSKA (reference sequence). The CDR3 runs 13 residues. Trimming cost V 3 bases and J 5 bases, with 13 bases left between them. The chain's CDR3 is CSARLGTRETQYF. The CDR3 DNA follows: TGCAGTGCTAGGTTGGGGACCCGGGAGACCCAGTACTTC.

The gene calls are TRBV1 and TRBJ2-7. TRBV1 is a pseudogene locus. This CDR3 spans 12 amino acids. The CDR3 nucleotides read TGCACCAGCAATACTCACTCCTACGAGCAGTACTTC. Translating gives CTSNTHSYEQYF.

The chain employs TRBV5-1 and TRBJ2-3; 9 bases line up with TRBD2. Trimming cost V 0 bases and J 3 bases; bases outside gene matches: 8. The CDR3 consists of 17 residues. Per germline, CDR1 SGHRS and CDR2 YFSETQ. The CDR3 DNA reads as TGCGCCAGCAGCTTGGTGGCTAGCGGGATGGGGACAGATACGCAGTATTTT. Translated: CASSLVASGMGTDTQYF.

This clonotype has at least ten counts. The chain recombines TRBV4-3 with TRBJ2-7; tentatively, D is TRBD1 (6 bases). Germline V lookup: CDR1 LGHNA, CDR2 YSLEER. This CDR3 spans 16 amino acids. V gave up 0 bases and J gave up 3 bases, with 15 bases separating them. The CDR3 is CASSQEDSWLIYEQYF. The CDR3 bases are TGCGCCAGCAGCCAAGAGGACAGTTGGTTAATCTACGAGCAGTACTTC.

The chain links TRBV7-9 to TRBJ2-3, with D unclear. Germline CDR1 SEHNR, CDR2 FQNEAQ (reference sequence). The V end was cut by 1 base, the J end by 4 bases, with 12 bases between. The CDR3 has 15 residues. Written as DNA, the CDR3 is TGTGCCAGCAGCTTAGTTGGCAGATCCGCAGATACGCAGTATTTT. Residues: CASSLVGRSADTQYF.

The V and J genes are TRBV2 and TRBJ2-7; 7 bases line up with TRBD2. Germline V gives CDR1 SNHLY, CDR2 FYNNEI. CDR3 length: 15 amino acids. With V trimmed by 6 bases and J by 2 bases, 10 bases remained unmatched. CDR3 DNA sequence: TGTGCCAGCAGCGGAAGCGGGATCTCACCCTACGAGCAGTACTTC. Residues: CASSGSGISPYEQYF.

The chain employs TRBV5-1 and TRBJ2-3; 14 bases line up with TRBD2. Germline loops: CDR1 SGHRS, CDR2 YFSETQ. This CDR3 is built from 16 residues. Trimming cost V 1 base and J 4 bases; bases outside gene matches: 2. CDR3 residues: CASSLTGLAGADTQYF. The CDR3 DNA sequence: TGCGCCAGCAGCTTGACGGGACTAGCGGGAGCAGATACGCAGTATTTT.